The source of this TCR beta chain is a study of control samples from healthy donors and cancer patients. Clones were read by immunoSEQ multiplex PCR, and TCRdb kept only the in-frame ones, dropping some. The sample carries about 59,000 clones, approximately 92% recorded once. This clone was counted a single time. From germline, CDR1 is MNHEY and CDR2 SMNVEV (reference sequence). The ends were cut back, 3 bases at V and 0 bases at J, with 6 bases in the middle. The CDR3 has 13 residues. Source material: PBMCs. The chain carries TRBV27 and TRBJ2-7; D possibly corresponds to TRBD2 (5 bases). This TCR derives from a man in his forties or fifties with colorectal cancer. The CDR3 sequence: CASSLRVSYEQYF. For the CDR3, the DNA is TGTGCCAGCAGTTTGCGGGTCTCCTACGAGCAGTACTTC.